This entry concerns a single TCR beta chain. Antigen: not known. TCR alpha and TCR beta cDNA libraries with sample barcodes and UMIs came from 5'RACE using constant-segment primers. TCRdb re-called the 5' RACE reads with MiXCR, one entry per CDR3 protein. The sample includes over 300,000 distinct CDR3 sequences, around 20% of them seen just once. The data were obtained in a study of T-cell memory formation after mild COVID-19. Study results and caveats: A balance of CD4 and CD8 characterized clones contracting day 15 to 85, whereas later expanders leaned CD4+.

Germline CDR1 reads DFQATT; CDR2 reads SNEGSKA (reference sequence). The length of the CDR3 is 14 residues. V shed 1 base and J shed 5 bases, with 14 bases lying between them. The chain uses TRBV20-1 and TRBJ1-2; D not resolved. The TCR sequence derives from a man aged 18 to 30 who had mild COVID-19 (a few samples of this study predate the infection). Cell type and time point are not known. Material for sequencing was PBMCs or a T cell subset sorted from them (not recorded which). The CDR3 nucleotides read TGCAGTGCTAGAGCCCGAGGGAGTGAATATGGCTACACCTTC. This gives the protein CSARARGSEYGYTF.